This T cell receptor (beta chain) is drawn from a study of blood T cell repertoires in COVID-19. Across the study: Specimens from acute and convalescent COVID-19 originated in the United States, Italy and Spain. Nucleic acid was either cDNA or gDNA, and it came from T cells, B-cell-depleted T cells, or PBMCs.

Under the authors' procedure: Amplification from reference gene primers served as the basis for estimated nucleated cell counts. Profiling relied on immunoSEQ multiplex PCR, and the TCRdb table lists in-frame clones only, not all of them. The D gene and trimming were derived from the DNA, and the V and J assignments and clone size from that table. Of 150,000 to 200,000 clones in the sample, 84% were seen once. There are 18 residues in the CDR3. J lost 6 bases, V lost 6 bases, and 16 bases had no gene match. CDR1 is MNHEY, CDR2 SVGEGT, per germline. Specimen: peripheral blood. The chain carries TRBV6-2 or TRBV6-3 and TRBJ1-6; 8 bases map to TRBD1. The TCR sequence derives from a man between 18 and 29 years old with active or convalescent COVID-19. CDR3 sequence (DNA): TGTGCCAGCAGCGGACAGGGCCGGGTACTTAGTGGTAATTCACCCCTCCACTTT. Its protein is CASSGQGRVLSGNSPLHF.